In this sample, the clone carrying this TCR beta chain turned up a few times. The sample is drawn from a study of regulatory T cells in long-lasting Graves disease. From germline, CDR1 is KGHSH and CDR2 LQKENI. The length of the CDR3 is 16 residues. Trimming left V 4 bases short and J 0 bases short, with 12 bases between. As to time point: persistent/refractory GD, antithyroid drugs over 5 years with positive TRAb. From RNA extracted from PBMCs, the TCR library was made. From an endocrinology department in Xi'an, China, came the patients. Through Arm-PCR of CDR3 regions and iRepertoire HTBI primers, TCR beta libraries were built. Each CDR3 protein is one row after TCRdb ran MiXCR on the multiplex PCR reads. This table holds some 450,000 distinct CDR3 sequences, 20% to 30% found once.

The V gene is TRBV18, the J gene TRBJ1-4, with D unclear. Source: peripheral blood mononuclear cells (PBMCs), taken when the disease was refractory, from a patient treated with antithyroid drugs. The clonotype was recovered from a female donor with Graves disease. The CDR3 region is CASSLEGYPTNEKLFF. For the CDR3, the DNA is TGTGCCAGCTCACTCGAGGGATACCCAACTAATGAAAAACTGTTTTTT.